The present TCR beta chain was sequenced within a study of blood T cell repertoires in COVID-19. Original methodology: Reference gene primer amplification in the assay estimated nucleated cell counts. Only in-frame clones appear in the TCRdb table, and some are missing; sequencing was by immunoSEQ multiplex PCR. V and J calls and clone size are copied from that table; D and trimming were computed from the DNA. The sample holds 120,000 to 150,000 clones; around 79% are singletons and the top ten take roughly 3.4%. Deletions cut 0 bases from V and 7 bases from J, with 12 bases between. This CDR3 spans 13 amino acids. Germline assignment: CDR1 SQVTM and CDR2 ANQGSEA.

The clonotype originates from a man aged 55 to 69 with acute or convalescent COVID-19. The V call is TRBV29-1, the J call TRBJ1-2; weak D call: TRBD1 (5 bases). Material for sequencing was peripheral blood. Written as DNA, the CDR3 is TGCAGCGTTGAAGATAACAGGCTCAGTGGCTACACCTTC. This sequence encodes CSVEDNRLSGYTF.